The rows below give T cell receptor beta chains drawn from one sample of a study of Graves' ophthalmopathy and Graves' hyperthyroidism. TCRdb reanalysed the multiplex PCR reads using MiXCR and keeps one entry per CDR3 protein. The repertoire includes some 240,000 distinct CDR3 sequences, around 50% of them detected once, and around 43% sits in the top ten. The sample comprised peripheral blood. All receptors derive from an adult man with Graves' ophthalmopathy. CDR3s include the opening cysteine and the closing phenylalanine or tryptophan. The D gene is left open where the match is weak. A clone size is listed for some rows: how often the clone was seen (once, few, many), or a class if it is expanded.

j_call d_call clone_size v_call cdr3_aa cdr3_nt
TRBJ1-2 - - TRBV28 CASRTTGGRDYGYTF TGTGCCAGCAGAACAACGGGGGGGCGCGACTATGGCTACACCTTC
TRBJ2-7 - few TRBV7-6 CASSPRQSSYEQYF TGTGCCAGCAGCCCGCGACAGAGCTCCTACGAGCAGTACTTC
TRBJ2-7 - - TRBV29-1 CSARRGNYEQYF TGCAGCGCCCGACGGGGGAACTACGAGCAGTACTTC
TRBJ2-5 - - TRBV10-3 CAIPRGTSQETQYF TGTGCCATCCCTAGGGGGACATCTCAAGAGACCCAGTACTTC
TRBJ2-7 - few TRBV9 CASSTSADPYEQYF TGTGCCAGCAGCACCTCGGCGGACCCCTACGAGCAGTACTTC
TRBJ2-5 TRBD2 few TRBV5-1 CASSLSGGSQETQYF TGCGCCAGCAGCCTCTCTGGCGGGAGCCAAGAGACCCAGTACTTC
TRBJ1-3 TRBD1 - TRBV6-5 CASSYQGQGAATIYF TGTGCCAGCAGTTACCAGGGACAGGGGGCAGCCACCATATATTTT
TRBJ1-1 - few TRBV19 CASRYRVDTEAFF TGTGCCAGTAGGTACAGGGTTGACACTGAAGCTTTCTTT
TRBJ2-5 - - TRBV20-1 CSARGESQETQYF TGCAGTGCTAGGGGCGAATCCCAAGAGACCCAGTACTTC
TRBJ1-1 - - TRBV29-1 CSINTEAFF TGCAGCATCAACACTGAAGCTTTCTTT
TRBJ2-7 TRBD1 - TRBV7-2 CASRWDRGYEQYF TGTGCCAGCAGGTGGGACAGGGGCTACGAGCAGTACTTC
TRBJ2-7 TRBD2 - TRBV10-3 CASSYSIELAGSNEQYF TGTGCCAGCAGTTACTCGATCGAACTAGCGGGAAGTAACGAGCAGTACTTC
TRBJ1-5 TRBD1 - TRBV9 CASKPTGKKQPQHF TGTGCCAGCAAACCGACAGGGAAGAAACAGCCCCAGCATTTT
TRBJ1-1 TRBD1 - TRBV27 CASKTGQGYTEAFF TGTGCCAGCAAGACGGGACAGGGCTACACTGAAGCTTTCTTT
TRBJ2-7 - - TRBV24-1 CATSDAGPGASYEQYF TGTGCCACCAGTGATGCCGGGCCGGGGGCCTCCTACGAGCAGTACTTC
TRBJ1-2 - few TRBV5-1 CASSLGRTNYGYTF TGCGCCAGCAGCTTAGGAAGAACTAACTATGGCTACACCTTC
TRBJ1-5 - once TRBV7-2 CASSQGPPVRAQHF TGTGCCAGCAGCCAGGGTCCCCCGGTGCGGGCCCAGCATTTT
TRBJ2-7 - - TRBV7-9 CASSQDSGTGSYEQYF TGTGCCAGCAGCCAGGATAGCGGGACAGGCTCCTACGAGCAGTACTTC
TRBJ1-2 TRBD1 - TRBV27 CASSPTYRGGYGYTF TGTGCCAGCAGTCCAACCTACAGGGGAGGCTATGGCTACACCTTC
TRBJ1-2 - once TRBV7-9 CASSFSWRDGYGYTF TGTGCCAGCAGCTTCTCGTGGCGGGACGGCTATGGCTACACCTTC
TRBJ2-1 TRBD1 - TRBV7-2 CASSSDRGNEQFF TGTGCCAGCAGCTCAGACAGGGGCAATGAGCAGTTCTTC
TRBJ2-5 - - TRBV19 CATSGQRAGTQYF TGTGCCACCTCGGGACAGCGGGCTGGGACCCAGTACTTC
TRBJ1-2 - - TRBV7-9 CASSQSTGFGWDSSYGYTF TGTGCCAGCAGCCAATCGACAGGTTTCGGGTGGGACTCGAGCTATGGCTACACCTTC
TRBJ2-5 - - TRBV7-9 CASSPRAKNETQYF TGTGCCAGCAGCCCCCGGGCCAAGAATGAGACCCAGTACTTC
TRBJ1-2 - few TRBV12-3/TRBV12-4 CASSSPKGMRANYGYTF TGTGCCAGCAGCAGCCCCAAAGGAATGAGGGCTAACTATGGCTACACCTTC
TRBJ2-6 TRBD1 few TRBV7-9 CASSWLPGQVNSGANVLTF TGTGCCAGCAGCTGGCTGCCGGGACAGGTGAACTCTGGGGCCAACGTCCTGACTTTC
TRBJ1-2 - - TRBV5-1 CASSFWANYGYTF TGCGCCAGCAGCTTCTGGGCTAACTATGGCTACACCTTC
TRBJ1-2 - few TRBV24-1 CATSDFGEAGYTF TGTGCCACCAGTGATTTTGGGGAGGCTGGCTACACCTTC
TRBJ2-5 - few TRBV19 CASSNHAGSGQETQYF TGTGCCAGTAGTAATCATGCAGGGAGCGGGCAAGAGACCCAGTACTTC
TRBJ1-5 TRBD1 many TRBV7-8 CASSWTGNGNQPQHF TGTGCCAGCAGCTGGACAGGGAACGGCAATCAGCCCCAGCATTTT
TRBJ2-7 - - TRBV7-9 CTSSLAQGGEQYF TGTACCAGCAGCTTAGCGCAGGGAGGCGAGCAGTACTTC
TRBJ1-2 - few TRBV20-1 CSAVLGGYGYTF TGCAGTGCTGTTCTTGGGGGCTATGGCTACACCTTC
TRBJ2-3 TRBD2 - TRBV7-3 CASSPRGADTQYF TGTGCCAGCAGCCCTCGGGGGGCAGATACGCAGTATTTT
TRBJ2-2 - - TRBV20-1 CSAQPVTGELFF TGCAGTGCGCAACCAGTCACCGGGGAGCTGTTTTTT
TRBJ2-2 - - TRBV2 CASTLGQNTGELFF TGTGCCAGCACCCTAGGACAGAACACCGGGGAGCTGTTTTTT
TRBJ2-2 - - TRBV7-7 CASSPPPGNTGELFF TGTGCTAGCAGCCCTCCCCCGGGGAACACCGGGGAGCTGTTTTTT
TRBJ2-5 - - TRBV10-2 CASSESKETQYF TGCGCCAGCAGTGAGTCAAAGGAGACCCAGTACTTC
TRBJ1-5 - few TRBV19 CASSMELGDNQPQHF TGTGCCAGTAGTATGGAGTTGGGGGACAATCAGCCCCAGCATTTT
TRBJ1-1 - - TRBV19 CASSIAVNTEAFF TGTGCCAGTAGTATAGCGGTAAACACTGAAGCTTTCTTT
TRBJ1-2 - - TRBV19 CASNVRGSEANYGYTF TGTGCCAGTAACGTCAGGGGAAGTGAAGCTAACTATGGCTACACCTTC
TRBJ2-2 - - TRBV19 CASSEAVAGELFF TGTGCCAGTTCGGAAGCGGTGGCCGGGGAGCTGTTTTTT
TRBJ1-3 - - TRBV5-8 CASSFGQSRSGNTIYF TGTGCCAGCAGCTTTGGACAGTCACGGTCTGGAAACACCATATATTTT
TRBJ2-5 TRBD2 - TRBV7-2 CASSFIMASGPQETQYF TGTGCCAGCAGCTTCATTATGGCTAGCGGGCCTCAAGAGACCCAGTACTTC
TRBJ2-5 - - TRBV20-1 CSASLGGPQETQYF TGCAGTGCTAGCTTGGGGGGGCCCCAAGAGACCCAGTACTTC
TRBJ2-5 - - TRBV12-3/TRBV12-4 CASSAGSEQETQYF TGTGCCAGCAGTGCGGGCAGTGAACAAGAGACCCAGTACTTC
TRBJ2-7 - - TRBV29-1 CSVELVTGNSYEQYF TGCAGCGTTGAATTGGTGACAGGAAATTCCTACGAGCAGTACTTC
TRBJ1-1 - - TRBV2 CASSDPNTEAFF TGTGCCAGCAGTGACCCGAACACTGAAGCTTTCTTT
TRBJ1-5 - few TRBV20-1 CSARGPSRNQPQHF TGCAGTGCTAGAGGGCCCAGCCGCAATCAGCCCCAGCATTTT
TRBJ2-7 TRBD1 - TRBV7-9 CASSLDGTGDEQYF TGTGCCAGCAGCTTAGATGGGACAGGGGACGAGCAGTACTTC
TRBJ1-2 - - TRBV10-2 CASSASGIDDGYTF TGTGCCAGCAGTGCCTCAGGGATCGATGATGGCTACACCTTC
TRBJ1-4 TRBD1 many TRBV29-1 CSVEGNRGENEKLFF TGCAGCGTTGAAGGGAACAGGGGCGAGAATGAAAAACTGTTTTTT
TRBJ1-5 - - TRBV20-1 CSARLPPSGGNQPQHF TGCAGTGCTAGACTCCCGCCGTCAGGAGGCAATCAGCCCCAGCATTTT
TRBJ1-6 - many TRBV7-9 CASSWSQDSPLHF TGTGCCAGCAGTTGGTCCCAAGATTCACCCCTCCACTTT
TRBJ1-1 - few TRBV19 CASRLQVNTEAFF TGTGCCAGTAGGCTGCAGGTGAACACTGAAGCTTTCTTT
TRBJ2-7 - - TRBV5-8 CASSSVTGALGEQYF TGCGCCAGCAGCTCGGTGACAGGAGCGCTCGGCGAGCAGTACTTC
TRBJ2-3 - - TRBV7-9 CASSLVEWSPDTQYF TGTGCCAGCAGCTTAGTAGAGTGGTCCCCAGATACGCAGTATTTT
TRBJ1-2 TRBD1 - TRBV2 CASLLSGQRYGYTF TGTGCCAGTCTGCTATCGGGACAGCGCTATGGCTACACCTTC
TRBJ2-6 TRBD1 - TRBV5-1 CASSSFGQGSSGANVLTF TGCGCCAGCAGCTCCTTTGGACAGGGATCCTCTGGGGCCAACGTCCTGACTTTC
TRBJ2-1 - - TRBV13 CASSPRGPYNEQFF TGTGCCAGCAGCCCGCGGGGGCCCTACAATGAGCAGTTCTTC
TRBJ1-6 - - TRBV20-1 CSAREVRGSSPLHF TGCAGTGCTAGAGAGGTTAGGGGAAGCTCACCCCTCCACTTT